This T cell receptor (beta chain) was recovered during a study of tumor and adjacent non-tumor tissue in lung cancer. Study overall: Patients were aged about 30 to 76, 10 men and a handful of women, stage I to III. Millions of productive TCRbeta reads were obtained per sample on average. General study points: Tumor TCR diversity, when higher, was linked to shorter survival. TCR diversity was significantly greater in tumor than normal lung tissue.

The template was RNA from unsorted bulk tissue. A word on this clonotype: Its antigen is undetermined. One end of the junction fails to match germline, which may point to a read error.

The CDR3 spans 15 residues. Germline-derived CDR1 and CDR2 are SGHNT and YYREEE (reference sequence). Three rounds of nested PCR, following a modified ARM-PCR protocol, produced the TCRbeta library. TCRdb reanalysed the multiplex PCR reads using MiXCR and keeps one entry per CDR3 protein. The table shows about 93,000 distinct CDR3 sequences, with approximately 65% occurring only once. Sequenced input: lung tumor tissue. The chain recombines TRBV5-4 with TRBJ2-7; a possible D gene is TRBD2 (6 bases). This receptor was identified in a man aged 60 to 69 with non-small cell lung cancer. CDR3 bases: TGTGCCAGTAGCTCGGGGGAGGATGGATACTACGAGCAGTACTTC. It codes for CASSSGEDGYYEQYF.